These T cell receptor beta chains were read from a single sample in a study of blood T cells in healthy people across ages. TCRdb fed the 5' RACE reads into MiXCR, producing one record per CDR3 protein. The sample includes around 780,000 distinct CDR3 sequences, 25% to 30% of them seen just once. This same sample was also part of a study on T cells of mothers and their children.

The source material was blood. All receptors derive from a boy younger than 18 in good health. Both conserved end residues are part of each CDR3. The order of the fields is clone size, J gene, V gene, D gene, CDR3 DNA, CDR3 protein. A D gene is named only where the DNA matches it firmly. Size is omitted from some rows. Given values are once, few, many or a class for expanded clones.

>few|TRBJ2-7|TRBV6-5|-
TGTGCCAGCAGTTATTCCGACAGGGAGGGCTTACGCGAGCAGTACTTC
CASSYSDREGLREQYF
>few|TRBJ1-2|TRBV12-3/TRBV12-4|TRBD1
TGTGCCAGCAGGCGGGGACAGAGTTTTTATGGCTACACCTTC
CASRRGQSFYGYTF
>-|TRBJ1-1|TRBV27|TRBD1
TGTGCCAGCAGTTTGAAGGGGGCCAACATGAACACTGAAGCTTTCTTT
CASSLKGANMNTEAFF
>-|TRBJ2-5|TRBV5-4|-
TGTGCCAGCAGCTTGGGAATTGGTCAAGAGACCCAGTACTTC
CASSLGIGQETQYF
>-|TRBJ2-6|TRBV21-1|-
TGTGCCAGCAGGTTCAGGGTTTCTGGGGCCAACGCCCTGACTTTC
CASRFRVSGANALTF
>-|TRBJ2-7|TRBV12-3/TRBV12-4|-
TGTGCCAGCAGACGAGAGAGTAACTCCTACGAGCAGTACTTC
CASRRESNSYEQYF
>-|TRBJ2-7|TRBV20-1|-
TGCAGTGCTAGAGATAAGCCGTACGAGCAGTACTTC
CSARDKPYEQYF
>-|TRBJ2-4|TRBV7-9|TRBD1
TGTGCCAGCAGCTTTGGACCGGGACAGGGAGCCAAAAACATTCAGTACTTC
CASSFGPGQGAKNIQYF
>few|TRBJ2-1|TRBV7-9|-
TGTGCCAGCAGCTTCGAGTACGAGCAGTTCTTC
CASSFEYEQFF
>few|TRBJ1-4|TRBV7-6|TRBD1
TGTGCCAGCAGCTTAGATCCAGGACAGGGATTTGAAAAACTGTTTTTT
CASSLDPGQGFEKLFF
>-|TRBJ2-7|TRBV19|-
TGTGCCAGTAGTATGGTTTACAGAGGAACTTACGAGCAGTACTTC
CASSMVYRGTYEQYF
>few|TRBJ2-6|TRBV28|-
TGTGCCAGCAGGCAACTCTCTGGGGCCAACGTCCTGACTTTC
CASRQLSGANVLTF
>-|TRBJ1-4|TRBV6-6|-
TGTGCCAGCACCCCCGTAGGGCCTGGGGAAAAACTGTTTTTT
CASTPVGPGEKLFF
>few|TRBJ1-2|TRBV4-1|TRBD1
TGCGCCAGCAGCGCCGGACAGGGCGCTGAAGGCTATGGCTACACCTTC
CASSAGQGAEGYGYTF
>few|TRBJ1-1|TRBV12-3/TRBV12-4|-
TGTGCCAGCAGTCATCACAGGGTACCCCAGAACACTGAAGCTTTCTTT
CASSHHRVPQNTEAFF
>few|TRBJ2-2|TRBV9|-
TGTGCCAGCAGCGTAGATGCGGGTACGAACACCGGGGAGCTGTTTTTT
CASSVDAGTNTGELFF
>-|TRBJ1-4|TRBV19|TRBD1
TGTGCCAGTAGCCCTCCGGGACAGGGAGGGGTTGAAAAACTGTTTTTT
CASSPPGQGGVEKLFF
>-|TRBJ2-5|TRBV5-1|-
TGCGCCAGCAGCTTGAGGTTCCAGGAAGAGACCCAGTACTTC
CASSLRFQEETQYF
>few|TRBJ1-4|TRBV2|-
TGTGCCACCATGGATGCTAATGAAAAACTGTTTTTT
CATMDANEKLFF
>few|TRBJ2-1|TRBV24-1|-
TGTGCCACCAGTCCGGCAGGGAGCTCCTACAATGAGCAGTTCTTC
CATSPAGSSYNEQFF
>-|TRBJ1-2|TRBV6-5|-
TGTGCCAGCAGTTACCTTTCGAACCCAGTTTCTAACTATGGCTACACCTTC
CASSYLSNPVSNYGYTF
>few|TRBJ2-5|TRBV7-2|-
TGTGCCAGCAGCTTAATAGCTGGGTTTAAGTTCTTC
CASSLIAGFKFF
>few|TRBJ2-7|TRBV4-1|-
TGCGCCAGCAGACAGGGAAGGGCCTACGAGCAGTACTTC
CASRQGRAYEQYF
>-|TRBJ1-5|TRBV12-3/TRBV12-4|-
TGTGCCAGCAGTTTAGCGCGGCCCCAGCCCCAGCATTTT
CASSLARPQPQHF
>few|TRBJ2-7|TRBV12-3/TRBV12-4|-
TGTGCCAGCCGCAAAACAGGGACTTCCTACGAGCAGTACTTC
CASRKTGTSYEQYF
>-|TRBJ2-1|TRBV24-1|-
TGTGCCACCGAGAGGGGGGGACACAATGAGCAGTTCTTC
CATERGGHNEQFF
>-|TRBJ2-7|TRBV9|TRBD1
TGTGCCAGCAGCGTAGTGGGACAGAAGAACGACGAGCAGTACTTC
CASSVVGQKNDEQYF
>-|TRBJ2-7|TRBV5-4|TRBD2
TGTGCCAGCAGCTTTACTAGCGGGGGGGCAGGATCCTACGAGCAGTACTTC
CASSFTSGGAGSYEQYF
>-|TRBJ1-2|TRBV9|-
TGTGCCAGCAGCGTAGCCACAGACTACCCGGGCTACACCTTC
CASSVATDYPGYTF
>few|TRBJ1-2|TRBV4-1|-
TGCGCCAGCAGAAAACAGGGAGGAGCGGATGGCTACACCTTC
CASRKQGGADGYTF
>-|TRBJ2-7|TRBV5-1|TRBD1
TGCGCCAGCAGCCCCTGGGACAGGGGAAGCGACGAGCAGTACTTC
CASSPWDRGSDEQYF
>-|TRBJ1-4|TRBV7-9|-
TGTGCCAGCAGCTTCCGGAACAGGGACGCTGAAAAACTGTTTTTT
CASSFRNRDAEKLFF
>-|TRBJ1-2|TRBV29-1|-
TGCAGCGTCCTCACTTGGGGGGTCTATGGCTACACCTTC
CSVLTWGVYGYTF
>-|TRBJ2-6|TRBV7-2|-
TGTGCCAGACTGCGGACCTCTGGGGCCAACGTCCTGACTTTC
CARLRTSGANVLTF
>-|TRBJ2-5|TRBV29-1|-
TGCAGCGTTGATTTAAAGGGACCACAAGAGACCCAGTACTTC
CSVDLKGPQETQYF
>few|TRBJ2-7|TRBV21-1|-
TGTGCCAGCAGCAAGGGGACGATCGGGGGCTCCTACGAGCAGTACTTC
CASSKGTIGGSYEQYF
>-|TRBJ2-1|TRBV10-3|-
TGTGCCACCAGGGACGGGGGAAAAGAGTACTTC
CATRDGGKEYF
>few|TRBJ2-5|TRBV2|TRBD2
TGTGCCATCGGGGCGGGGGGGCTGGAGACCCAGTACTTC
CAIGAGGLETQYF
>-|TRBJ1-2|TRBV6-6|-
TGTGCCAGCAGTCGCGCCGGGAATCCTCACAACTATGGCTACACCTTC
CASSRAGNPHNYGYTF